These 10 T cell receptor beta chains were sequenced from one sample in a study of Tregs in tolerant kidney transplant recipients. The table came from immunoSEQ multiplex PCR; TCRdb's copy has only in-frame clones and leaves some out. The sample includes more than 60,000 clones, roughly 98% seen only once; the top ten take over 0.45%. This specimen was CD4+ T cells from blood, taken before the transplant. Receptor source: a human donor who received a combined kidney and bone marrow transplant.

The chain joins TRBV5-6 to TRBJ2-1; D is perhaps TRBD1 (5 bases). V was cut by 1 base and J by 3 bases, with 14 bases left in between. This CDR3 comprises 16 residues. Germline lookup yields CDR1 SGHDT and CDR2 YYEEEE. The CDR3 coding sequence is TGTGCCAGCAGCTTGACAGGAGAAAAGGTCTACAATGAGCAGTTCTTC. As protein: CASSLTGEKVYNEQFF.

The rearrangement joins TRBV5-4 to TRBJ1-5, with 9 bases that match TRBD1. The CDR3 totals 15 residues. V was clipped by 5 bases and J by 4 bases; unmatched bases: 7. Per the germline V gene, CDR1 is SGHNT and CDR2 is YYREEE (reference sequence). The CDR3 loop is CASSLQGAHNQPQHF. The CDR3 DNA follows: TGTGCCAGCAGTCTACAGGGGGCTCATAATCAGCCCCAGCATTTT.

This clone has just one count. The chain recombines TRBV6-1 with TRBJ2-3, with TRBD1 as a possible D gene (6 bases). This CDR3 has 21 amino acids. Trimming removed 0 bases at V and 2 bases at J, with 27 bases between. Germline V CDR1 and CDR2: MNHNS, SASEGT. The CDR3 DNA reads TGTGCCAGCAGTGAAGCGTCCTTCTCTCCCTCGGGATGGGGACACACAGATACGCAGTATTTT. Protein: CASSEASFSPSGWGHTDTQYF.

This rearrangement joins TRBV7-9 to TRBJ2-3; 8 bases align to TRBD1. Germline loops: CDR1 SEHNR, CDR2 FQNEAQ (reference sequence). The ends lost 4 bases at V and 0 bases at J; junction bases unmatched: 6. The CDR3 runs 16 residues. For the CDR3, the DNA is TGTGCCAGCAGCTCTTGGACAGGGCTGAGCACAGATACGCAGTATTTT. Translation gives CASSSWTGLSTDTQYF. Full variable domain (outside the CDR3, taken from reference TRBV7-9 and TRBJ2-3): DTGVSQNPRHKITKRGQNVTFRCDPISEHNRLYWYRQTLGQGPEFLTYFQNEAQLEKSRLLSDRFSAERPKGSFSTLEIQRTEQGDSAMYLCASSSWTGLSTDTQYFGPGTRLTVL.

This chain links TRBV25-1 with TRBJ2-2, with TRBD2 as a possible D gene (5 bases). Trimming removed 5 bases from V and 3 bases from J, with 7 bases in between. Germline values: CDR1 MGHDK, CDR2 SYGVNS. CDR3 size: 13 residues. This CDR3 reads CASSRLHTGELFF. Here the CDR3 DNA reads TGTGCCAGCAGTAGACTACACACCGGGGAGCTGTTTTTT.

This clone has just one count. The chain uses TRBV30 and TRBJ2-2; the match to TRBD2 covers 7 bases. Germline CDR1 GTSNPN, CDR2 SVGIG (reference sequence). The CDR3 has 16 amino acids. The V gene end was trimmed by 4 bases and the J gene end by 5 bases; junction bases not matched to a gene: 13. The CDR3, as DNA: TGTGCCTGGACCCTACGGGGAGGGGCGCTTACCGGGGAGCTGTTTTTT. Amino acids: CAWTLRGGALTGELFF.

J is TRBJ2-6 and V is TRBV5-1; 7 bases agree with TRBD1. Germline lookup yields CDR1 SGHRS and CDR2 YFSETQ. V lost 0 bases, J lost 3 bases, and 9 bases stayed unmatched. The length of the CDR3 is 18 residues. The CDR3 region has the DNA TGCGCCAGCAGCTTGGTCGGCAGGGGGAAACGTGGGGCCAACGTCCTGACTTTC. It translates to CASSLVGRGKRGANVLTF.

The V gene is TRBV11-2, the J gene TRBJ1-2; 9 nucleotides match TRBD1. The CDR3 length is 13 residues. Looked up from germline, CDR1 is SGHAT and CDR2 is FQNNGV. V lost 5 bases, J lost 4 bases, and 2 bases stayed unmatched. CDR3 amino acids: CASSRGQGYGYTF. For the CDR3, the DNA is TGTGCCAGCAGCCGGGGACAGGGCTATGGCTACACCTTC.

This sequence joins TRBV7-8 and TRBJ2-7; 15 nucleotides agree with TRBD2. V lost 5 bases to trimming and J lost 6 bases; unmatched junction nucleotides: 5. This CDR3 is 15 amino acids long. Germline values: CDR1 SGHVS, CDR2 FQNEAQ. CDR3 loop: CASSAWTSGGAEQYF. The DNA of the CDR3 is TGTGCCAGCAGCGCCTGGACTAGCGGGGGGGCCGAGCAGTACTTC.

V is TRBV11-1 and J is TRBJ2-5, with TRBD2 identical over 13 bases. The V gene end was trimmed by 5 bases and the J gene end by 1 base; junction bases not matched to a gene: 1. The CDR3 has 15 amino acids. Germline V lookup: CDR1 SGHAT, CDR2 FQDESV (reference sequence). Here the CDR3 reads CASSRTSGSQETQYF. CDR3 nucleotides: TGTGCCAGCAGCCGGACTAGCGGGAGCCAAGAGACCCAGTACTTC. The whole variable domain, filled in from reference TRBV11-1 and TRBJ2-5, reads EAEVAQSPRYKITEKSQAVAFWCDPISGHATLYWYRQILGQGPELLVQFQDESVVDDSQLPKDRFSAERLKGVDSTLKIQPAELGDSAMYLCASSRTSGSQETQYFGPGTRLLVL.